The entry that follows covers one T cell receptor (beta chain) sequence. What it binds is not known. The source of the sample is a study of early T cells in non-severe SARS-CoV-2 infection. Study-wide context: Sequencing targeted bulk RNA from unsorted whole blood, leaving chains unpaired.

Each cDNA molecule carried a unique molecular identifier. TCRdb independently ran MiXCR on the 5' RACE reads; one entry per CDR3 protein. This table has nearly 50,000 distinct CDR3 sequences, 6.2% appearing once. V was shortened by 4 bases and J by 0 bases, with 14 bases between the two germline ends. Germline V gene sequence: CDR1 SGDLS, CDR2 YYNGEE. The CDR3 covers 16 residues. General observations from the study: A preference for anti-spike CD8 responses marked VDJdb matching, which missed private and CD4 specificities.

Material: whole blood, obtained at baseline. This TCR came from an adult who was a healthcare worker with PCR-confirmed SARS-CoV-2 infection or an uninfected control (not recorded which). The genes are TRBV9 and TRBJ1-3; D is unclear. The CDR3 region is CASSLRTASSGNTIYF. In DNA form, the CDR3 reads TGTGCCAGCAGCCTCCGGACGGCGAGCTCTGGAAACACCATATATTTT. Supplemented by reference TRBV9 and TRBJ1-3, the full variable domain reads DSGVTQTPKHLITATGQRVTLRCSPRSGDLSVYWYQQSLDQGLQFLIQYYNGEERAKGNILERFSAQQFPDLHSELNLSSLELGDSALYFCASSLRTASSGNTIYFGEGSWLTVV.